The next 25 T cell receptor beta chains were all read from a single sample in a study of CD8+CD57+ T cells in acquired aplastic anemia. It was genomic DNA that served as the template for profiling TCR beta VDJ and CDR3. From the reads, TCRdb called clonotypes with MiXCR, one entry per CDR3 protein. The sample holds a few hundred thousand distinct CDR3 sequences, 60% to 80% seen once. Sequencing was performed on sorted CD4+, CD8+, or CD8+CD57+ T cells (not recorded which) from PBMCs. These receptors all come from a human donor in good health, serving as a control.

About this clonotype itself: This clone may be a read error of a much larger clone one base away. The genes are TRBV5-1 and TRBJ2-3; D is uncertain. The CDR3 consists of 15 residues. Looked up from germline, CDR1 is SGHRS and CDR2 is YFSETQ. Trimming left V 5 bases short and J 2 bases short, with 15 bases between. The CDR3 region has the DNA TGCGCCAGCAGAAGTAGCCGAACCTCCACAGATACGCAGTATTTT. It translates to CASRSSRTSTDTQYF.

The rearrangement uses TRBV5-1 and TRBJ1-5, with D perhaps TRBD1 (6 bases). Germline CDR1 is SGHRS and CDR2 is YFSETQ. The V and J ends lost 4 bases and 14 bases respectively, with 16 bases between them. This CDR3 spans 12 amino acids. For the CDR3, the DNA is TGCGCCAGCAGCCCAGGGGACTACGACGAGCATTTT. Translated, it gives CASSPGDYDEHF.

Many counts were recorded for this clonotype. The genes are TRBV7-2 and TRBJ1-1; D is undetermined. Germline V CDR1 and CDR2: SGHTA, FQGNSA. V lost 5 bases and J 0 bases, leaving 10 bases between the germline ends. This CDR3 spans 14 amino acids. This CDR3 reads CASSVKALNTEAFF. The CDR3 DNA sequence: TGTGCCAGCAGCGTCAAGGCCCTGAACACTGAAGCTTTCTTT.

Points on this clonotype: The junction differs from germline at one of its ends, possibly a read error. The chain uses TRBV2 and TRBJ2-3, with a weak D call TRBD2 (5 bases). There are 14 residues in the CDR3. Germline V CDR1 and CDR2: SNHLY, FYNNEI. CDR3 in amino acids: CASRRGMTSDTQYF. CDR3 DNA: TGTGCCAGCAGGCGAGGGATGACGTCAGATACGCAGTACTTT.

This clonotype came up once. CDR3 protein: CASSSGRTAYEHEKLFF. The CDR3, as DNA: TGTGCCAGCAGCTCGGGTAGGACAGCCTATGAACATGAAAAACTGTTTTTT. The chain uses TRBV5-5 and TRBJ1-4, with a tentative D call TRBD1 (6 bases). The CDR3 has 17 amino acids. Trimming removed 3 bases from V and 6 bases from J, with 21 bases in between. Germline CDR1 is SGHKS and CDR2 is YYEKEE (reference sequence).

To note about this clonotype: This may come from a read error, since a much larger clone is one base off. The chain combines TRBV12-5 with TRBJ2-3, with 9 positions matching TRBD1. The CDR3 is 16 amino acids. CDR1 LGHNT and CDR2 FRNRAP come from the germline V gene. The CDR3 here is CASSLTGTGSPDTQYF. In nucleotides, the CDR3 is TGTGCCAGCAGTTTAACCGGGACAGGGTCGCCAGATACGCAGTATTTT.

Of note for this clonotype: A read error may produce the germline difference seen at one junction end. This sequence joins TRBV19 and TRBJ1-1, with a weak D call TRBD1 (5 bases). Germline CDR1 and CDR2: LNHDA and SQIVND (reference sequence). The CDR3 loop spans 14 amino acids. The CDR3 loop reads CASSSDGAKTEALF. CDR3 coding DNA: TGTGCCAGTAGTTCAGACGGGGCGAAGACTGAAGCTCTCTTT.

J is TRBJ2-5 and V is TRBV24-1, with 7 bases lining up with TRBD1. CDR1 KGHDR and CDR2 SFDVKD come from the germline V gene. The CDR3 is 14 amino acids. V was clipped by 4 bases and J by 2 bases; unmatched bases: 3. The CDR3 DNA follows: TGTGCCACCAGTGACCGGGACAGTCAAGAGACCCAGTACTTC. Translated, it gives CATSDRDSQETQYF.

The J gene is TRBJ2-3, the V gene TRBV7-9, with a possible D match to TRBD1 (6 bases). This CDR3 contains 15 residues. CDR1 is SEHNR and CDR2 is FQNEAQ in the germline V gene (reference sequence). V dropped 5 bases and J dropped 15 bases, with 27 bases sitting between them. In DNA, the CDR3 is TGTGCCAGCAGCACAGGGTTGGGCACAGATACGCAGTATTATTTT. As protein: CASSTGLGTDTQYYF. The complete variable domain, with remaining parts taken from reference TRBV7-9 and TRBJ2-3, reads DTGVSQNPRHKITKRGQNVTFRCDPISEHNRLYWYRQTLGQGPEFLTYFQNEAQLEKSRLLSDRFSAERPKGSFSTLEIQRTEQGDSAMYLCASSTGLGTDTQYYFGPGTRLTVL.

The V call is TRBV20-1, the J call TRBJ2-1; 12 bases agree with TRBD2. The CDR3 sequence is 15 residues long. After removal of 1 base from V and 6 bases from J, the junction contained 4 bases not matched to a gene. Germline V gene data show CDR1 as DFQATT and CDR2 as SNEGSKA (reference sequence). The CDR3 sequence is CSARAGTSGCNEQFF. In DNA form, the CDR3 reads TGCAGTGCTAGAGCGGGGACTAGCGGGTGCAATGAGCAGTTCTTC.

This clonotype appeared many times. This sequence joins TRBV20-1 and TRBJ1-1, with a tentative D call TRBD1 (6 bases). The germline CDR1 and CDR2 sequences are DFQATT and SNEGSKA (reference sequence). Between the trimmed V and J ends, which lost 6 bases and 0 bases, there was a span of 11 bases. The CDR3 runs 13 residues. The CDR3 loop is CSARQDLNTEAFF. The CDR3 nucleotides are TGCAGTGCGCGACAGGATTTGAACACTGAAGCTTTCTTT.

This clonotype was counted a single time. The chain joins TRBV20-1 to TRBJ1-1; 7 bases align to TRBD1. The germline CDR1 and CDR2 sequences are DFQATT and SNEGSKA (reference sequence). The CDR3 spans 15 residues. The CDR3 bases are TGCAGCGCTGACCAGGGGGGGGCCGAGAACACTGAAGCTTTCTTT. Protein sequence: CSADQGGAENTEAFF.

Concerning this clonotype itself: Likely a read error: the CDR3 ends without its conserved phenylalanine or tryptophan. The DNA is left out, because the CDR3 cannot be placed on it with certainty; the CDR3 is given as TCRdb lists it. CDR3 in amino acids: CASSLKLGQGV. This chain links TRBV7-6 with TRBJ2-5; the table's D call, TRBD1, was not checked against the DNA. Germline V gene sequence: CDR1 SGHVS, CDR2 FNYEAQ. Counting both end residues, the CDR3 totals 11 amino acids.

In its sample, this clonotype was seen many times. The V and J genes are TRBV20-1 and TRBJ1-5; no clear D. Germline CDR1 reads DFQATT; CDR2 reads SNEGSKA (reference sequence). The V and J ends lost 6 bases and 0 bases respectively, with 12 bases between them. The CDR3 length is 14 residues. The CDR3 region is CSALRGGSNQPQHF. Written as DNA, the CDR3 is TGCAGTGCCCTGCGGGGAGGTAGCAATCAGCCCCAGCATTTT.

The chain carries TRBV7-2 and TRBJ2-5; the D gene could be TRBD1 or TRBD2 (5 bases each). Trimming took off 6 bases at V and 10 bases at J, with 27 bases between the two ends. Germline V gene sequence: CDR1 SGHTA, CDR2 FQGNSA. The CDR3 runs to 16 residues. The CDR3 sequence: CASSSEGQGSYEHQYF. The DNA of the CDR3 is TGTGCCAGCAGTTCTGAGGGGCAAGGGTCTTACGAGCACCAGTACTTC. The whole variable domain, remainder taken from reference TRBV7-2 and TRBJ2-5, is GAGVSQSPSNKVTEKGKDVELRCDPISGHTALYWYRQSLGQGLEFLIYFQGNSAPDKSGLPSDRFSAERTGGSVSTLTIQRTQQEDSAVYLCASSSEGQGSYEHQYFGPGTRLLVL.

The chain combines TRBV20-1 with TRBJ1-6; 9 bases agree with TRBD1. Germline CDR1 is DFQATT and CDR2 is SNEGSKA (reference sequence). V lost 4 bases and J lost 8; bases outside the gene matches: 12. The CDR3 is 16 amino acids. CDR3 in DNA: TGCAGTGCTACATTCCCGGGGACAGGGTCCCATTCACCCCTCCACTTT. Encoded protein: CSATFPGTGSHSPLHF.

Regarding this clonotype: The conserved closing phenylalanine or tryptophan is absent in this CDR3, likely reflecting a read error. The chain couples TRBV7-2 to TRBJ1-3; TRBD1 is a possible D gene (6 bases). The CDR3 sequence is 14 residues long. The V gene lost 4 bases and the J gene lost 11 bases, with 18 bases spanning the gap. Germline CDR1 and CDR2: SGHTA and FQGNSA. CDR3 in DNA: TGTGCCAGCAGCTCTAAGGGGGAGGGAAAGCCCATATATTCT. Translated, it gives CASSSKGEGKPIYS.

This clonotype was seen once. V usage is TRBV4-2 and J usage is TRBJ2-7, with 9 nucleotides matching TRBD1. The CDR3 length is 13 residues. V was clipped by 2 bases and J by 12 bases; unmatched bases: 8. CDR1 is LGHNA, CDR2 YNFKEQ, per germline. Here the CDR3 DNA reads TGTGCCAGCAGCCAAAGGAGGGACAGGGTGAGGTACTTC. Translation: CASSQRRDRVRYF.

With respect to this clonotype: The junction does not match germline at one end; this may be a read error. The CDR3 bases are TGTGCCAGCAGTTCCGGGTCTGGACAGGGCGACCAGACCTTC. It encodes CASSSGSGQGDQTF. The chain joins TRBV10-3 to TRBJ1-2; 8 nucleotides agree with TRBD1. CDR1 is ENHRY and CDR2 is SYGVKD in the germline V gene. This CDR3 contains 14 residues.

V gene TRBV7-9 combines with J gene TRBJ2-7; D is undetermined. V was clipped by 1 base and J by 12 bases, with 22 bases between them. Germline values: CDR1 SEHNR, CDR2 FQNEAQ (reference sequence). This CDR3 is 15 amino acids long. The CDR3 sequence: CASSLEDSENQYLYF. The DNA of the CDR3 is TGTGCCAGCAGCTTAGAGGATTCCGAAAACCAGTACCTGTACTTC.

This clonotype was counted many times. This sequence joins TRBV19 and TRBJ1-2; 7 bases are a match to TRBD1. Per germline, CDR1 LNHDA and CDR2 SQIVND (reference sequence). V shed 7 bases, J shed 1 base, and the junction held 6 bases outside the gene matches. The CDR3 is made up of 14 amino acids. CDR3 sequence reads: CASTPQGVNYGYTF. The CDR3 bases are TGTGCCAGTACCCCGCAGGGGGTTAACTATGGCTACACCTTC.

This clonotype was observed a single time. A read error may account for a junction end that differs from germline. This chain connects TRBV15 to TRBJ1-5; possible D gene TRBD1, 6 bases. The CDR3 runs to 12 residues. Germline-derived CDR1 and CDR2 are LNHNV and YYDKDF (reference sequence). The CDR3 loop reads CAASGGVQPQHF. In nucleotides, the CDR3 is TGTGCCGCCAGCGGGGGCGTTCAGCCCCAGCATTTT.

Comment on this clonotype: A much larger clone lies one base from this, so it may be a read error. The V gene is TRBV7-3, the J gene TRBJ2-1; 8 bases fit TRBD2. The CDR3 spans 12 residues. Germline values: CDR1 SGHTA, CDR2 FQGTGA. Germline trimming cut 6 bases from V and 9 bases from J; bases unmatched to any gene: 4. CDR3 sequence: CASRGTSGEQFF. The CDR3, as DNA: TGTGCCAGCAGGGGGACTAGTGGTGAGCAGTTCTTC.

This clonotype has a single count. The rearrangement links TRBV7-6 to TRBJ1-1; a possible D gene is TRBD1 (5 bases). This CDR3 comprises 12 residues. Trimming left V 4 bases short and J 4 bases short, with 7 bases between. The germline CDR1 and CDR2 sequences are SGHVS and FNYEAQ. The CDR3 region is CASSSDITEAFF. In DNA form, the CDR3 reads TGTGCCAGCAGCTCGGACATCACTGAAGCTTTCTTT.

Remarks on this clonotype: Mismatch with germline at one junction end may stem from a read error. This chain connects TRBV25-1 to TRBJ1-6, with 9 bases identical to TRBD1. The CDR3 totals 18 residues. Germline V CDR1 and CDR2: MGHDK, SYGVNS. The CDR3 DNA reads as TGTGTCAGCAGTGCTAGGGACAGGGCCAAACGAGATAATTCACCCCTCCACTTT. Its protein is CVSSARDRAKRDNSPLHF. The full variable domain, with the rest looked up from reference TRBV25-1 and TRBJ1-6, is EADIYQTPRYLVIGTGKKITLECSQTMGHDKMYWYQQDPGMELHLIHYSYGVNSTEKGDLSSESTVSRIRTEHFPLTLESARPSHTSQYLCVSSARDRAKRDNSPLHFGNGTRLTVT.